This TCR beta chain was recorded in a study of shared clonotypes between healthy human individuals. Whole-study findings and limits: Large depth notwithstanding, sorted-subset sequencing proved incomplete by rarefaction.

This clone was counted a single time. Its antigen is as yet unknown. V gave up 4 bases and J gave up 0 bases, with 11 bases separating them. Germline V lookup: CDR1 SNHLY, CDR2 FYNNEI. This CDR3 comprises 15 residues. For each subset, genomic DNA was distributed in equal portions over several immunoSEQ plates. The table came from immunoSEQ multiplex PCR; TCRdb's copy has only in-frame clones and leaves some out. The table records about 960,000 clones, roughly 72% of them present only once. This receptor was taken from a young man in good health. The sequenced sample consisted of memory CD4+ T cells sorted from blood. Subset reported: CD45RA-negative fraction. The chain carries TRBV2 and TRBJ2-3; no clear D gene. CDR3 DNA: TGTGCCAGCAGTGTATTCAGAGCTAGCACAGATACGCAGTATTTT. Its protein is CASSVFRASTDTQYF.